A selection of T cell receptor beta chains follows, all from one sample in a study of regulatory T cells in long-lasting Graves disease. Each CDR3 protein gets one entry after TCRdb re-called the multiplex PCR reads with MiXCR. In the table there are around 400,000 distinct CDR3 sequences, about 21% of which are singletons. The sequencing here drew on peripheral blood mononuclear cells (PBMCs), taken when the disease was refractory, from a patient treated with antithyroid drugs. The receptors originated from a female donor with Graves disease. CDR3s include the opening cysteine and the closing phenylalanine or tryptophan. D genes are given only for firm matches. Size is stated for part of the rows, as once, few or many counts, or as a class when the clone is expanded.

CDR3nt: TGCGCCAGCAGCGCGGAGGGGGGGCATGGCTACACCTTC
CDR3aa: CASSAEGGHGYTF
d_gene: -
j_gene: TRBJ1-2
v_gene: TRBV5-1
abundance: many
len: 13

CDR3nt: TGTGCCAGCAGCCCCGGACTAGCGGCTAGCACAGATACGCAGTATTTT
CDR3aa: CASSPGLAASTDTQYF
d_gene: TRBD2
j_gene: TRBJ2-3
v_gene: TRBV28
abundance: -
len: 16

CDR3nt: TGTGCCAGCACCCGCGATACTTCGGGTGGAAACACCATATATTTT
CDR3aa: CASTRDTSGGNTIYF
d_gene: -
j_gene: TRBJ1-3
v_gene: TRBV2
abundance: many
len: 15

CDR3nt: TGTGCCTGGAGTGCGTTGACCCTCACCGGGGAGCTGGTTTTT
CDR3aa: CAWSALTLTGELVF
d_gene: -
j_gene: TRBJ2-2
v_gene: TRBV30
abundance: -
len: 14

CDR3nt: TGTGCCAGCAGTTCCCCGGTGAAGACGAACACTGAAGCTTTCTTT
CDR3aa: CASSSPVKTNTEAFF
d_gene: -
j_gene: TRBJ1-1
v_gene: TRBV28
abundance: many
len: 15

CDR3nt: TGTGCCAGCGGGGGGGGGAGCAACGAGCAGTACTTC
CDR3aa: CASGGGSNEQYF
d_gene: TRBD2
j_gene: TRBJ2-7
v_gene: TRBV7-2
abundance: -
len: 12

CDR3nt: TGTGCCAGCACGCTAGCGGGAGCCACCTCTGGGGCCAACGTCCTGACTTTC
CDR3aa: CASTLAGATSGANVLTF
d_gene: TRBD2
j_gene: TRBJ2-6
v_gene: TRBV2
abundance: -
len: 17

CDR3nt: TGTGCCAGCAGTGCGGGACAGGGGGCGCGAGTTAACACCGGGGAGCTGTTTTTT
CDR3aa: CASSAGQGARVNTGELFF
d_gene: TRBD1
j_gene: TRBJ2-2
v_gene: TRBV6-1
abundance: few
len: 18

CDR3nt: TGTGCCAGCAATGAGCAGTTCTTC
CDR3aa: CASNEQFF
d_gene: -
j_gene: TRBJ2-1
v_gene: TRBV2
abundance: -
len: 8

CDR3nt: TGTGCCAGCACTGGAGGTGCGCGGGCTGGGGCCAACGTCCTGACTTTC
CDR3aa: CASTGGARAGANVLTF
d_gene: -
j_gene: TRBJ2-6
v_gene: TRBV6-1
abundance: many
len: 16

CDR3nt: TGTGCCAGCAGTGGGCCTACTAGCGGGAGGGCCGGGGAGCTGTTTTTT
CDR3aa: CASSGPTSGRAGELFF
d_gene: TRBD2
j_gene: TRBJ2-2
v_gene: TRBV2
abundance: many
len: 16

CDR3nt: TGCAGCGTAGGACCGGGAGTGCCCAAAAACATTCAGTACTTC
CDR3aa: CSVGPGVPKNIQYF
d_gene: -
j_gene: TRBJ2-4
v_gene: TRBV29-1
abundance: many
len: 14

CDR3nt: TGTGCCGCATCCATTGCGAACACTGAAGCTTTCTTT
CDR3aa: CAASIANTEAFF
d_gene: -
j_gene: TRBJ1-1
v_gene: TRBV30
abundance: -
len: 12

CDR3nt: TGTGCCAGCAGCCAACAATCCTCAGATACGCAGTATTTT
CDR3aa: CASSQQSSDTQYF
d_gene: -
j_gene: TRBJ2-3
v_gene: TRBV7-9
abundance: few
len: 13

CDR3nt: TGTGCCACCTCGGGGACGAGAGTTGGGGAGCTGTTTTTT
CDR3aa: CATSGTRVGELFF
d_gene: -
j_gene: TRBJ2-2
v_gene: TRBV28
abundance: -
len: 13

CDR3nt: TGCGCCAGCAGCTTCGCGAATTCCTACAATGAGCAGTTCTTC
CDR3aa: CASSFANSYNEQFF
d_gene: -
j_gene: TRBJ2-1
v_gene: TRBV5-1
abundance: -
len: 14

CDR3nt: TGTGCCAGCAGCCAAGACGAGCTAGGGCCCATTCAGTACTTC
CDR3aa: CASSQDELGPIQYF
d_gene: -
j_gene: TRBJ2-4
v_gene: TRBV7-2
abundance: once
len: 14

CDR3nt: TGTGCCTGGAGACAGGGGGGCGACGAGCAGTACTTC
CDR3aa: CAWRQGGDEQYF
d_gene: TRBD1
j_gene: TRBJ2-7
v_gene: TRBV30
abundance: -
len: 12

CDR3nt: TGTGCCACCGCCGGTGCTAGCGGGAGGGCGAGGGGTACCGGGGAGCTGTTTTTT
CDR3aa: CATAGASGRARGTGELFF
d_gene: TRBD2
j_gene: TRBJ2-2
v_gene: TRBV15
abundance: -
len: 18

CDR3nt: TGTGCCAGCAGCTTAATAAGCGCAGATACGCAGTATTTT
CDR3aa: CASSLISADTQYF
d_gene: -
j_gene: TRBJ2-3
v_gene: TRBV7-9
abundance: -
len: 13

CDR3nt: TGTGCCTGGAGTGCCGGGACGAATTGGGGAGAGACCCAGTACTTC
CDR3aa: CAWSAGTNWGETQYF
d_gene: -
j_gene: TRBJ2-5
v_gene: TRBV30
abundance: -
len: 15

CDR3nt: TGCAGTGCTAGAGATGTAACGGTCAACACTGAAGCTTTCTTT
CDR3aa: CSARDVTVNTEAFF
d_gene: -
j_gene: TRBJ1-1
v_gene: TRBV20-1
abundance: -
len: 14

CDR3nt: TGTGCCAGCAGTTTGACGGGAGGGCCGACCTACGAGCAGTACTTC
CDR3aa: CASSLTGGPTYEQYF
d_gene: TRBD2
j_gene: TRBJ2-7
v_gene: TRBV28
abundance: many
len: 15

CDR3nt: TGCAGCGTTGCCCAGGGGGGTTTAAGTCAGCCCCAGCATTTT
CDR3aa: CSVAQGGLSQPQHF
d_gene: TRBD1
j_gene: TRBJ1-5
v_gene: TRBV29-1
abundance: -
len: 14

CDR3nt: TGTGCCAGCAGTGGCGCCGGGACTAGCGGAACCTACGAGCAGTACTTC
CDR3aa: CASSGAGTSGTYEQYF
d_gene: TRBD2
j_gene: TRBJ2-7
v_gene: TRBV6-1
abundance: many
len: 16

CDR3nt: TGTGCCAGCAGTTTATTTCCAGGACAGATGACCGGGGAGCTGTTTTTT
CDR3aa: CASSLFPGQMTGELFF
d_gene: -
j_gene: TRBJ2-2
v_gene: TRBV28
abundance: few
len: 16

CDR3nt: TGCGCCAGCAGCCGGAACTCAGGCCCGGCGGTTTACGAGCAGTACTTC
CDR3aa: CASSRNSGPAVYEQYF
d_gene: -
j_gene: TRBJ2-7
v_gene: TRBV4-1
abundance: few
len: 16

CDR3nt: TGTGCCATCAGGGGGGGCCCGAACACTGAAGCTTTCTTT
CDR3aa: CAIRGGPNTEAFF
d_gene: -
j_gene: TRBJ1-1
v_gene: TRBV10-3
abundance: many
len: 13

CDR3nt: TGTGCCAGCAGACCCCGGGGGCGGATTAGCTCTGGAAACACCATATATTTT
CDR3aa: CASRPRGRISSGNTIYF
d_gene: -
j_gene: TRBJ1-3
v_gene: TRBV6-2/TRBV6-3
abundance: few
len: 17

CDR3nt: TGTGCCAGCAGTTTAGCTTTGGAAGGACAGGGGGAGCCTTTCTTCTTT
CDR3aa: CASSLALEGQGEPFFF
d_gene: TRBD1
j_gene: TRBJ1-1
v_gene: TRBV27
abundance: many
len: 16

CDR3nt: TGTGCCAGCAGTTTACTATCGAAGTCATTGGGTGAAAAACTGTTTTTT
CDR3aa: CASSLLSKSLGEKLFF
d_gene: -
j_gene: TRBJ1-4
v_gene: TRBV28
abundance: many
len: 16

CDR3nt: TGTGCCAGCAGTGACGGGACACCGTCCCTCTATGGCTACACCTTC
CDR3aa: CASSDGTPSLYGYTF
d_gene: -
j_gene: TRBJ1-2
v_gene: TRBV2
abundance: many
len: 15

CDR3nt: TGTGCCAGCAGACAACACAGCGGGAAGACCTACAATGAGCAGTTCTTC
CDR3aa: CASRQHSGKTYNEQFF
d_gene: TRBD2
j_gene: TRBJ2-1
v_gene: TRBV3-1
abundance: -
len: 16

CDR3nt: TGTGCCAGCAGCTACGGGACTAGCGGGAGTGGTAAGGCCTACAATGAGCAGTTCTTC
CDR3aa: CASSYGTSGSGKAYNEQFF
d_gene: TRBD2
j_gene: TRBJ2-1
v_gene: TRBV7-9
abundance: -
len: 19

CDR3nt: TGTGCCAGCGGGAGGGCCGGAGAGACCCAGTACTTC
CDR3aa: CASGRAGETQYF
d_gene: TRBD2
j_gene: TRBJ2-5
v_gene: TRBV27
abundance: many
len: 12

CDR3nt: TGTGCCACCGCCCGGGATATCTCAGATACGCAGTATTTT
CDR3aa: CATARDISDTQYF
d_gene: -
j_gene: TRBJ2-3
v_gene: TRBV10-3
abundance: -
len: 13

CDR3nt: TGTGCCATCAGGGACGGACAGGGACTCACTGAAGCTTTCTTT
CDR3aa: CAIRDGQGLTEAFF
d_gene: TRBD1
j_gene: TRBJ1-1
v_gene: TRBV10-3
abundance: -
len: 14

CDR3nt: TGTGCCAGCAGCTTGGTTGTAGGTCAGACCTACGAGCAGTACTTC
CDR3aa: CASSLVVGQTYEQYF
d_gene: -
j_gene: TRBJ2-7
v_gene: TRBV5-4
abundance: -
len: 15

CDR3nt: TGTGCCAGCAGCCCGGGGCTAGCGGAGACCTACGAGCAGTACTTC
CDR3aa: CASSPGLAETYEQYF
d_gene: TRBD2
j_gene: TRBJ2-7
v_gene: TRBV5-6
abundance: many
len: 15

CDR3nt: TGTGCCAGCAGGAGGACGCTTCACTCCTACGAGCAGTACTTC
CDR3aa: CASRRTLHSYEQYF
d_gene: -
j_gene: TRBJ2-7
v_gene: TRBV27
abundance: -
len: 14

CDR3nt: TGTGCCAGCAGGACGGCTGGCGGGAGGGCCTCATCCAAAAACATTCAGTACTTC
CDR3aa: CASRTAGGRASSKNIQYF
d_gene: TRBD2
j_gene: TRBJ2-4
v_gene: TRBV2
abundance: -
len: 18

CDR3nt: TGTGCCAGCCGTGCGGCGAACACTGAAGCTTTCTTT
CDR3aa: CASRAANTEAFF
d_gene: -
j_gene: TRBJ1-1
v_gene: TRBV19
abundance: many
len: 12

CDR3nt: TGTGCCAGCAGTTCGGTAGCGGGGACGTACAATGAGCAGTTCTTC
CDR3aa: CASSSVAGTYNEQFF
d_gene: TRBD2
j_gene: TRBJ2-1
v_gene: TRBV12-3/TRBV12-4
abundance: -
len: 15

CDR3nt: TGCAGTGGGGCGGGAAATCCATACGAGCAGTACTTC
CDR3aa: CSGAGNPYEQYF
d_gene: -
j_gene: TRBJ2-7
v_gene: TRBV20-1
abundance: -
len: 12

CDR3nt: TGCGCCAGCAGCGACCAAAACTACGAGCAGTACTTC
CDR3aa: CASSDQNYEQYF
d_gene: -
j_gene: TRBJ2-7
v_gene: TRBV5-1
abundance: -
len: 12

CDR3nt: TGCGCCAGCAGCCAGCCCGGGACGAGGGTAGAGCAGTACTTC
CDR3aa: CASSQPGTRVEQYF
d_gene: -
j_gene: TRBJ2-7
v_gene: TRBV4-1
abundance: -
len: 14

CDR3nt: TGTGCCACCAGTGATCCTTTAACGGGATACCCGGGTAATGAGCAGTTCTTC
CDR3aa: CATSDPLTGYPGNEQFF
d_gene: -
j_gene: TRBJ2-1
v_gene: TRBV24-1
abundance: few
len: 17

CDR3nt: TGTGCCAGCAGCGTGGCGGATAGCTCCTACAATGAGCAGTTCTTC
CDR3aa: CASSVADSSYNEQFF
d_gene: -
j_gene: TRBJ2-1
v_gene: TRBV9
abundance: -
len: 15

CDR3nt: TGCAGTGCTAGTTCGATACAAAGTTATGGCTACACCTTC
CDR3aa: CSASSIQSYGYTF
d_gene: -
j_gene: TRBJ1-2
v_gene: TRBV20-1
abundance: many
len: 13

CDR3nt: TGTGCCAGCACCCGGCGGAGGGGGGGTTCCTACGAGCAGTACTTC
CDR3aa: CASTRRRGGSYEQYF
d_gene: -
j_gene: TRBJ2-7
v_gene: TRBV2
abundance: many
len: 15

CDR3nt: TGTGCCAGCAGTTACTCGAGGAGGGGGACCCGGGGGGAAGCTTTCTTT
CDR3aa: CASSYSRRGTRGEAFF
d_gene: -
j_gene: TRBJ1-1
v_gene: TRBV6-5
abundance: -
len: 16